This T cell receptor (beta chain) was observed in a study of cytomegalovirus exposure and HLA in healthy donors. Study-wide findings and caveats: The study assumed roughly uniform donor sequencing depth for presence/absence analyses. CMV serostatus alone was available as immune exposure information. 16,951 TCR beta sequences were associated with HLA alleles at 0.05 false discovery rate in a later analysis.

PCR was performed using 60 Vbeta and 13 Jbeta primers. The repertoire was sequenced with immunoSEQ multiplex PCR; TCRdb's copy has only in-frame clones and lacks some. Here the sample spans hundreds of thousands of clones, 80% to 85% being singletons. Worth noting for this clone: Its antigen remains unknown.

Germline values: CDR1 SQVTM, CDR2 ANQGSEA. The CDR3 is 10 amino acids. The gene calls are TRBV29-1 and TRBJ1-2; D unclear. The clonotype originates from a boy younger than 10 in good health and CMV-seronegative. Material for sequencing was PBMCs. The CDR3 protein is CSDNQYGYTF. Written as DNA, the CDR3 is TGCAGTGACAATCAGTATGGCTACACCTTC.